This entry lists 23 T cell receptor beta chains sequenced from one sample in a study of regulatory T cells in long-lasting Graves disease. Time point denoted: newly diagnosed GD, antithyroid drugs for less than 3 months. PBMCs provided the RNA from which the TCR library was made. Building the TCR beta libraries relied on iRepertoire HTBI primers, and CDR3 regions underwent Arm-PCR. Via MiXCR, TCRdb re-called the multiplex PCR reads, giving one row per CDR3 protein. The profile covers roughly 400,000 distinct CDR3 sequences, with roughly 15% appearing a single time and about 23% taken by the ten largest. These data were likewise used in another study, on T cells in Graves' hyperthyroidism and ophthalmopathy.

The sequenced sample was peripheral blood mononuclear cells (PBMCs), obtained at new diagnosis, from a patient treated with antithyroid drugs. Receptors were obtained from a young woman with Graves disease.

This clonotype showed up just a few times. The chain has TRBV18 and TRBJ2-7, with a possible D match to TRBD2 (6 bases). There are 15 residues in the CDR3. Germline V gene lookup returns CDR1 KGHSH and CDR2 LQKENI. Trimming shortened V by 4 bases and J by 3 bases, and 16 bases separated the two germline ends. CDR3 region: CASSQGSPGLYEQYF. The CDR3 DNA reads as TGTGCCAGCTCACAGGGAAGTCCGGGACTCTACGAGCAGTACTTC.

This clonotype was found many times. The chain joins TRBV24-1 to TRBJ2-3, with a possible D match to TRBD1 (5 bases). Trimming stripped 3 bases from V and 0 bases from J, with 6 bases between. The CDR3 is 14 residues long. Germline V gene data show CDR1 as KGHDR and CDR2 as SFDVKD. CDR3 sequence (DNA): TGTGCCACCAGTGATCGACAGAGCACAGATACGCAGTATTTT. Translation: CATSDRQSTDTQYF.

The CDR3 region is CASSPLTGQSSGANVLTF. The CDR3 DNA reads as TGTGCCAGCAGCCCTTTGACAGGACAAAGCTCTGGGGCCAACGTCCTGACTTTC. The genes are TRBV3-1 and TRBJ2-6, with D maybe TRBD1 (6 bases). V lost 4 bases and J lost 0, with 16 bases in between. This CDR3 has 18 residues. Germline V gene sequence: CDR1 LGHDT, CDR2 YNNKEL (reference sequence). Filled out from reference TRBV3-1 and TRBJ2-6, the complete variable domain reads DTAVSQTPKYLVTQMGNDKSIKCEQNLGHDTMYWYKQDSKKFLKIMFSYNNKELIINETVPNRFSPKSPDKAHLNLHINSLELGDSAVYFCASSPLTGQSSGANVLTFGAGSRLTVL.

This clonotype was counted only a few times. CDR3 DNA: TGTGCCAGCAGTTACTCAAAGGCCCAGCCCCAGCATTTT. Its protein is CASSYSKAQPQHF. V gene TRBV6-5 combines with J gene TRBJ1-5, with D uncertain. Trimming took off 0 bases at V and 7 bases at J, with 7 bases between the two ends. Per the germline V gene, CDR1 is MNHEY and CDR2 is SVGAGI. The CDR3 contains 13 residues.

The chain employs TRBV19 and TRBJ1-5; the D is unclear. V was pared by 1 base and J by 0 bases, with 10 bases between. This CDR3 region has 16 residues. Germline V gene data show CDR1 as LNHDA and CDR2 as SQIVND (reference sequence). Written as DNA, the CDR3 is TGTGCCAGTAGTATAGTATCCAGAAATAGCAATCAGCCCCAGCATTTT. Residues: CASSIVSRNSNQPQHF. The full variable domain, with the rest looked up from reference TRBV19 and TRBJ1-5, is DGGITQSPKYLFRKEGQNVTLSCEQNLNHDAMYWYRQDPGQGLRLIYYSQIVNDFQKGDIAEGYSVSREKKESFPLTVTSAQKNPTAFYLCASSIVSRNSNQPQHFGDGTRLSIL.

This clonotype was picked up many times. J is TRBJ2-7 and V is TRBV28; the D call may be TRBD1 or TRBD2 (5 bases each). V lost 1 base to trimming and J lost 3 bases, with 10 bases between them. The CDR3 contains 14 residues. Germline assignment: CDR1 MDHEN and CDR2 SYDVKM. The CDR3 sequence is CASSLLGPNYEQYF. The CDR3 DNA is TGTGCCAGCAGTTTATTGGGACCGAACTACGAGCAGTACTTC.

The gene calls are TRBV19 and TRBJ2-6, with D possibly TRBD2 on 5 matching bases. V was shortened by 3 bases and J by 0 bases, with 12 bases between the two germline ends. The CDR3 consists of 17 residues. CDR1 LNHDA and CDR2 SQIVND come from the germline V gene (reference sequence). The CDR3 DNA is TGTGCCAGTAGTATGGGCAGCGGCGACTCTGGGGCCAACGTCCTGACTTTC. Encoded protein: CASSMGSGDSGANVLTF.

The chain recombines TRBV19 with TRBJ2-2; D unresolved. Germline CDR1 LNHDA, CDR2 SQIVND (reference sequence). Trimming removed 1 base from V and 1 base from J, with 4 bases in between. The CDR3 covers 14 residues. CDR3 in amino acids: CASSIGGNTGELFF. The CDR3 bases are TGTGCCAGTAGTATAGGGGGGAACACCGGGGAGCTGTTTTTT. The full variable domain, rest sourced from reference TRBV19 and TRBJ2-2, is DGGITQSPKYLFRKEGQNVTLSCEQNLNHDAMYWYRQDPGQGLRLIYYSQIVNDFQKGDIAEGYSVSREKKESFPLTVTSAQKNPTAFYLCASSIGGNTGELFFGEGSRLTVL.

Many counts were recorded for this clonotype. The chain is built from TRBV6-2 or TRBV6-3 and TRBJ2-7; D not resolved. Trimming cost V 6 bases and J 5 bases, with 17 bases left between them. This CDR3 contains 14 residues. CDR1 and CDR2 (germline): MNHEY, SVGEGT. CDR3 nucleotides: TGTGCCAGCAGACAAGTGGACCCCGGTGACGAGCAGTACTTC. It specifies CASRQVDPGDEQYF.

This clonotype has only a few counts. The chain is built from TRBV29-1 and TRBJ2-1; no firm D call. V was shortened by 5 bases and J by 8 bases, with 10 bases between the two germline ends. CDR3 size: 11 residues. The germline gives CDR1 SQVTM, CDR2 ANQGSEA. CDR3 residues: CSVPLSYEQFF. In DNA form, the CDR3 reads TGCAGCGTTCCCCTAAGTTATGAGCAGTTCTTC.

This chain connects TRBV5-1 to TRBJ2-7; 13 bases align to TRBD2. The CDR3 is 18 amino acids. Trimming cost V 0 bases and J 4 bases; bases outside gene matches: 10. Germline lookup yields CDR1 SGHRS and CDR2 YFSETQ. CDR3 nucleotides: TGCGCCAGCAGCTTGGAGTTACTAGCGGGAGGGCGTACGTACGAGCAGTACTTC. This codes for CASSLELLAGGRTYEQYF.

In its sample, this clonotype was seen many times. V is TRBV5-1 and J is TRBJ1-4, with a weak D call TRBD1 (5 bases). With 4 bases removed from V and 6 bases from J, the gap between germline ends came to 13 bases. Germline assignment: CDR1 SGHRS and CDR2 YFSETQ. CDR3 size: 14 residues. CDR3 protein: CASSPGKIHEKLFF. The CDR3 DNA sequence: TGCGCCAGCAGCCCAGGGAAGATTCATGAAAAACTGTTTTTT.

This clonotype was counted ten times or more. This chain's CDR3 is CASSPSGTSLINEQFF. The CDR3 nucleotides are TGCGCCAGCAGCCCATCCGGGACTAGTTTGATCAATGAGCAGTTCTTC. The chain uses TRBV5-1 and TRBJ2-1; 8 bases map to TRBD2. V lost 4 bases to trimming and J lost 6 bases; unmatched junction nucleotides: 12. In germline, CDR1 is SGHRS, CDR2 YFSETQ. The CDR3 consists of 16 residues.

The rearrangement uses TRBV30 and TRBJ2-7; no clear D. The V and J ends lost 0 bases and 2 bases respectively, with 8 bases between them. The germline gives CDR1 GTSNPN, CDR2 SVGIG (reference sequence). CDR3 length equals 13 residues. The CDR3 nucleotides read TGTGCCTGGAGTGTCTCAGAGCCCTACGAGCAGTACTTC. As protein: CAWSVSEPYEQYF.

At least ten counts were recorded for this clonotype. The chain uses TRBV7-9 and TRBJ2-1, with 12 bases identical to TRBD2. Germline V gene data show CDR1 as SEHNR and CDR2 as FQNEAQ (reference sequence). The CDR3 is made up of 15 amino acids. Unmatched junction bases numbered 4, after V lost 5 bases and J lost 5 bases. The CDR3 DNA reads TGTGCCAGCAGCGGACTAGCGGGATTCAACAATGAGCAGTTCTTC. This codes for CASSGLAGFNNEQFF.

This sequence joins TRBV24-1 and TRBJ2-3; 7 nucleotides line up with TRBD2. In germline, CDR1 is KGHDR, CDR2 SFDVKD. This CDR3 contains 13 residues. After removal of 9 bases from V and 4 bases from J, the junction contained 6 bases not matched to a gene. CDR3 residues: CATAGRSADTQYF. CDR3 nucleotides: TGTGCCACCGCCGGGAGGTCTGCAGATACGCAGTATTTT.

This clonotype was counted many times. The chain couples TRBV28 to TRBJ2-1, with a weak D call TRBD2 (6 bases). The CDR3 is 20 residues long. CDR1 MDHEN and CDR2 SYDVKM come from the germline V gene. Trimming stripped 5 bases from V and 6 bases from J, with 32 bases between. The CDR3 sequence: CASSLSKTSWSTMVVNEQFF. CDR3 coding DNA: TGTGCCAGCAGTCTCTCCAAAACTAGCTGGTCGACAATGGTTGTCAATGAGCAGTTCTTC.

This clonotype was recorded many times. The rearrangement joins TRBV28 to TRBJ2-1, with TRBD2 matching 15 bases. J was trimmed by 5 bases and V by 5 bases; bases with no gene match: 13. There are 19 residues in the CDR3. Germline CDR1 is MDHEN and CDR2 is SYDVKM. CDR3 loop: CASSPHPGLAGGVNNEQFF. Written as DNA, the CDR3 is TGTGCCAGCAGTCCGCACCCGGGACTAGCGGGAGGTGTAAACAATGAGCAGTTCTTC.

This clonotype was picked up many times. The chain employs TRBV29-1 and TRBJ2-7; D may be TRBD2 (6 bases). This CDR3 is 13 amino acids long. The germline V gene has CDR1 SQVTM and CDR2 ANQGSEA. V dropped 3 bases and J dropped 0 bases, with 9 bases sitting between them. The CDR3 region is CSVEKAGSYEQYF. The CDR3 DNA sequence: TGCAGCGTTGAGAAAGCGGGCTCCTACGAGCAGTACTTC.

The rearrangement joins TRBV28 to TRBJ1-1; TRBD1 agrees at 12 bases. The ends lost 10 bases at V and 5 bases at J; junction bases unmatched: 5. This CDR3 is 13 amino acids long. Germline V gene lookup returns CDR1 MDHEN and CDR2 SYDVKM. CDR3 DNA sequence: TGTGCCAACAGGGGACAGGGGGCGACTGAAGCTTTCTTT. It is translated as CANRGQGATEAFF.

This clonotype has a count of ten or more. This chain links TRBV5-1 with TRBJ1-1, with 7 bases matching TRBD1. The CDR3 is 14 residues long. Germline assignment: CDR1 SGHRS and CDR2 YFSETQ. Trimming took 3 bases from V and 4 from J; bases not matched to a gene: 6. In nucleotides, the CDR3 is TGCGCCAGCAGCTACGACAGGGTTCGCACTGAAGCTTTCTTT. Residues: CASSYDRVRTEAFF.

In its sample, this clonotype was seen many times. The chain is built from TRBV29-1 and TRBJ2-3; D call uncertain. V shed 4 bases and J shed 4 bases, with 9 bases lying between them. There are 12 residues in the CDR3. CDR1 is SQVTM and CDR2 is ANQGSEA in the germline V gene. The CDR3 DNA sequence: TGCAGCGTTGTAATAGCCTCAGATACGCAGTATTTT. It translates to CSVVIASDTQYF.

The chain carries TRBV6-4 and TRBJ1-2, with 8 bases aligning to TRBD1. V trimming: 7 bases; J trimming: 2 bases; junction bases outside the gene matches: 15. The CDR3 has 17 amino acids. Germline CDR1 reads MRHNA; CDR2 reads SNTAGT. The CDR3 DNA follows: TGTGCCAGCAATTTACCGGACAGGGATATCGTGAACTATGGCTACACCTTC. It translates to CASNLPDRDIVNYGYTF.